The sequence of this T cell receptor beta chain was determined in a study of OX40 agonist ivuxolimab in advanced cancers. The study's findings and limits: Still undetermined is the antigen specificity of the expanded peripheral T cells.

The ends lost 8 bases at V and 2 bases at J; junction bases unmatched: 13. In germline, CDR1 is WNHNN, CDR2 SYGVQD (reference sequence). This CDR3 region has 16 residues. The repertoire was sequenced with immunoSEQ multiplex PCR; TCRdb's copy has only in-frame clones and lacks some. Among over 60,000 clones listed, about nine tenths were seen once. In regard to this clone: Antigen unknown.

The sequence derives from an adult with an advanced solid tumor such as melanoma, head and neck, liver or kidney cancer. The chain is built from TRBV10-1 and TRBJ2-7; TRBD1 matches at 9 bases. The material was CD4+ or CD8+ T cells sorted from blood, obtained in a trial of the OX40 agonist ivuxolimab. CDR3 nucleotides: TGCGCCAGCGGGGGGGGCACAGGGGGCGGACCCTACGAGCAGTACTTC. Its translation is CASGGGTGGGPYEQYF.